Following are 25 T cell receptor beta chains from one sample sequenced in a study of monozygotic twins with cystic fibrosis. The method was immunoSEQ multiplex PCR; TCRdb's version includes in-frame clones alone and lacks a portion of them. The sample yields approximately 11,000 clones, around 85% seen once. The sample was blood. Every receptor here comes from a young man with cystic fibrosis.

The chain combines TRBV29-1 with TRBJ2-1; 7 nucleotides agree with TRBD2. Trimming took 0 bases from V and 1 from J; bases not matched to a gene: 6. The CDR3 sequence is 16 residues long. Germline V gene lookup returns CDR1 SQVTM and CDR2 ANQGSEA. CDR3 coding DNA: TGCAGCGTTGAAGATTTAACGGGACTATCCTACAATGAGCAGTTCTTC. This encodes CSVEDLTGLSYNEQFF.

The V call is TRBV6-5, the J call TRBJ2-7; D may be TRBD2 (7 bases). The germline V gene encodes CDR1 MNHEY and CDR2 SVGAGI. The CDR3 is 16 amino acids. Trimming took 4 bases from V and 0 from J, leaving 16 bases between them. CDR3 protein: CASSSVRGGSSYEQYF. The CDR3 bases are TGTGCCAGCAGTTCAGTGAGGGGGGGTAGCTCCTACGAGCAGTACTTC.

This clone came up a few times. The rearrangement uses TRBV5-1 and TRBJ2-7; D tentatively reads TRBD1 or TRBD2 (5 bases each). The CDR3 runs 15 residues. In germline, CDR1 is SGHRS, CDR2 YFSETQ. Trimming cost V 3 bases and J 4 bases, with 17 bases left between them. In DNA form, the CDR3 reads TGCGCCAGCAGCTGGTCTGGGGGATCGGGTTACGAGCAGTACTTC. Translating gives CASSWSGGSGYEQYF. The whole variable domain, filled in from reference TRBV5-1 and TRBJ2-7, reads KAGVTQTPRYLIKTRGQQVTLSCSPISGHRSVSWYQQTPGQGLQFLFEYFSETQRNKGNFPGRFSGRQFSNSRSEMNVSTLELGDSALYLCASSWSGGSGYEQYFGPGTRLTVT.

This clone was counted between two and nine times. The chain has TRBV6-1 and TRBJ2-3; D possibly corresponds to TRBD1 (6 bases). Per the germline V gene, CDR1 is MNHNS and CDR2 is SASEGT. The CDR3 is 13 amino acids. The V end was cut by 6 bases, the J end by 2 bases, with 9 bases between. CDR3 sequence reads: CASRDRYTDTQYF. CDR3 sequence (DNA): TGTGCCAGCAGAGACAGGTACACAGATACGCAGTATTTT.

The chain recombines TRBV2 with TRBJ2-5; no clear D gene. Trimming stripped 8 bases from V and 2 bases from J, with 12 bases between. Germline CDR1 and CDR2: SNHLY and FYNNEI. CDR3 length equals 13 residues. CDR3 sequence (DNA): TGTGCCAGCGTGGGCTCTCGACAAGAGACCCAGTACTTC. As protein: CASVGSRQETQYF.

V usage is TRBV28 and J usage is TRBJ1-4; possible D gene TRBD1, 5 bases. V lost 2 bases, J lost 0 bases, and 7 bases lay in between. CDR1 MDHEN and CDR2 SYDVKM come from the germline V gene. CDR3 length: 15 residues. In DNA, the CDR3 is TGTGCCAGCAGTTTAGGGGGAGCAACTAATGAAAAACTGTTTTTT. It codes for CASSLGGATNEKLFF.

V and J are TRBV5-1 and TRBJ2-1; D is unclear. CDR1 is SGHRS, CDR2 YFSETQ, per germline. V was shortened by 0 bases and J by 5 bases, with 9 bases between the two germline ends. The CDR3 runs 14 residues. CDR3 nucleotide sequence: TGCGCCAGCAGCTTGGTCGGTCGGAACAATGAGCAGTTCTTC. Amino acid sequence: CASSLVGRNNEQFF. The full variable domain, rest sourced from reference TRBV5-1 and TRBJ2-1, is KAGVTQTPRYLIKTRGQQVTLSCSPISGHRSVSWYQQTPGQGLQFLFEYFSETQRNKGNFPGRFSGRQFSNSRSEMNVSTLELGDSALYLCASSLVGRNNEQFFGPGTRLTVL.

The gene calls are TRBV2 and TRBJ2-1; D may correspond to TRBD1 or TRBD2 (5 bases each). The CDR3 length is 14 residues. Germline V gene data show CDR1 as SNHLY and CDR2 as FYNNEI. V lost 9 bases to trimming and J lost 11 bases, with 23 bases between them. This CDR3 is CARGYRGSVQKQFF. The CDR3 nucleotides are TGTGCCAGGGGGTACCGGGGCTCTGTCCAAAAGCAGTTCTTC. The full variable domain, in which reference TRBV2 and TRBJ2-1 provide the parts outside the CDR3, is EPEVTQTPSHQVTQMGQEVILRCVPISNHLYFYWYRQILGQKVEFLVSFYNNEISEKSEIFDDQFSVERPDGSNFTLKIRSTKLEDSAMYFCARGYRGSVQKQFFGPGTRLTVL.

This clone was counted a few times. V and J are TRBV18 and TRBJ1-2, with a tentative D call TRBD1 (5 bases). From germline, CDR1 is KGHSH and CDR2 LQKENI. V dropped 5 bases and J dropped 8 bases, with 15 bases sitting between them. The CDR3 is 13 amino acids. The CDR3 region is CASSANGQGGYTF. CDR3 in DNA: TGTGCCAGCTCAGCTAACGGACAAGGGGGCTACACCTTC.

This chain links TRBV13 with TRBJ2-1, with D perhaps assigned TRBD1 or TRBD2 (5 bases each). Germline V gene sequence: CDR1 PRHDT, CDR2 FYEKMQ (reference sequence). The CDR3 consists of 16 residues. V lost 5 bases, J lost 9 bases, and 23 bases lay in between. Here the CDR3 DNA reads TGTGCCAGCAGCCCCGGTGGCCTAGCCCCGAGGGGTGAGCAGTTCTTC. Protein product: CASSPGGLAPRGEQFF.

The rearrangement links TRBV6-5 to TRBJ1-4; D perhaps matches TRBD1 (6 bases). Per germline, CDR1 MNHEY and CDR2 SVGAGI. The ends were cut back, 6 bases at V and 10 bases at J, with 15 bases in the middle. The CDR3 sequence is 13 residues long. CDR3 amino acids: CASRQGLGGKLFF. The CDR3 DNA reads TGTGCCAGCAGGCAGGGGTTAGGTGGAAAACTGTTTTTT.

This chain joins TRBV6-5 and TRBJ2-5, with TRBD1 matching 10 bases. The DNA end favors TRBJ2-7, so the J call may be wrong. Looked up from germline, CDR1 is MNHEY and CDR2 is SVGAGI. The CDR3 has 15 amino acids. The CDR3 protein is CASSYSRDRGHEQYF. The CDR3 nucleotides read TGTGCCAGCAGTTACTCGAGGGACAGGGGTCACGAGCAGTACTTC.

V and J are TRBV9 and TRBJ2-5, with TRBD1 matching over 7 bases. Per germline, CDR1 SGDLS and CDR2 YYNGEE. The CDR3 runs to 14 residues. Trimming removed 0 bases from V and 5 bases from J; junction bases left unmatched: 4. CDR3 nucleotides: TGTGCCAGCAGCGTAGAGGGGGCCGGGGAGACCCAGTACTTC. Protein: CASSVEGAGETQYF.

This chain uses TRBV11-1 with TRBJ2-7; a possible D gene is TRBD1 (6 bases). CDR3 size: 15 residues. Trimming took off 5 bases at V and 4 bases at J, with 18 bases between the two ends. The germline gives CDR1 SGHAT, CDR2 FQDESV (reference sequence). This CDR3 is CASSQDRSSNYEQYF. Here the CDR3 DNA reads TGTGCCAGCAGCCAAGACAGGAGCTCGAATTACGAGCAGTACTTC.

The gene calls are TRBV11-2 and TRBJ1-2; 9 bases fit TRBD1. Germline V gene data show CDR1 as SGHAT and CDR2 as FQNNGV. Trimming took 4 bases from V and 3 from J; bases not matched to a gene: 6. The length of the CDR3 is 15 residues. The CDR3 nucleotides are TGTGCCAGCAGCTATCGACAGGGGGGGTACTATGGCTACACCTTC. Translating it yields CASSYRQGGYYGYTF.

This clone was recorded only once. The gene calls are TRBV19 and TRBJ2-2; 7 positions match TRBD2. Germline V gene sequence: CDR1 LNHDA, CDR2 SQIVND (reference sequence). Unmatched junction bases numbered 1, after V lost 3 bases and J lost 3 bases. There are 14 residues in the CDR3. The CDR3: CASSIGGDTGELFF. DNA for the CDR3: TGTGCCAGTAGTATTGGGGGGGACACCGGGGAGCTGTTTTTT. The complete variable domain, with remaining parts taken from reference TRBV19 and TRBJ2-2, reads DGGITQSPKYLFRKEGQNVTLSCEQNLNHDAMYWYRQDPGQGLRLIYYSQIVNDFQKGDIAEGYSVSREKKESFPLTVTSAQKNPTAFYLCASSIGGDTGELFFGEGSRLTVL.

The CDR3 sequence is CASSSPTGYVETQYF. For the CDR3, the DNA is TGTGCCAGCAGTTCACCGACAGGGTACGTGGAGACCCAGTACTTC. The chain is built from TRBV7-2 and TRBJ2-5; 7 bases align to TRBD1. This CDR3 contains 15 residues. V lost 6 bases to trimming and J lost 5 bases; unmatched junction nucleotides: 12. The germline V gene encodes CDR1 SGHTA and CDR2 FQGNSA.

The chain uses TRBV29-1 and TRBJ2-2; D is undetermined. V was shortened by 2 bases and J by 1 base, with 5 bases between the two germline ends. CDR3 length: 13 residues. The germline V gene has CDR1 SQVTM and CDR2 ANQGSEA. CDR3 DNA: TGCAGCGTTGAAATAGGGAACACCGGGGAGCTGTTTTTT. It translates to CSVEIGNTGELFF.

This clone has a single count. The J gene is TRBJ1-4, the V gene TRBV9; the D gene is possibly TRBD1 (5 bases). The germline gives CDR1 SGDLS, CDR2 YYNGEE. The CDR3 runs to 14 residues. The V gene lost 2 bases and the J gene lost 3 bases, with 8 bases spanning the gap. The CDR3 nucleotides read TGTGCCAGCAGCGTTGGGGGGGCTAATGAAAAACTGTTTTTT. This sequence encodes CASSVGGANEKLFF.

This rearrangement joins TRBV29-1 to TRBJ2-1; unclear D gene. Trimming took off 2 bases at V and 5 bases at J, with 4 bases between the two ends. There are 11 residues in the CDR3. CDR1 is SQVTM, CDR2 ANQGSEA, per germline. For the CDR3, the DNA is TGCAGCGTTGAACTCGACAATGAGCAGTTCTTC. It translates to CSVELDNEQFF.

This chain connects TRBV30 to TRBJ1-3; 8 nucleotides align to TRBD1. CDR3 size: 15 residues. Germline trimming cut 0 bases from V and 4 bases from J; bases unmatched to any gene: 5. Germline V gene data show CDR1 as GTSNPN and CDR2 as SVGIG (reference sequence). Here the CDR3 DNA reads TGTGCCTGGAGTGTACTACAGGGGGAAGGAAACACCATATATTTT. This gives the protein CAWSVLQGEGNTIYF.

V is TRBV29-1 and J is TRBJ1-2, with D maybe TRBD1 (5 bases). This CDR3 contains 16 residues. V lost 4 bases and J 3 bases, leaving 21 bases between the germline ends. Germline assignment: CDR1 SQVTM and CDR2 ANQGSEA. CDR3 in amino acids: CSVGGSHQRYDYGYTF. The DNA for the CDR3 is TGCAGCGTTGGGGGCAGTCACCAGCGGTACGACTATGGCTACACCTTC.

The CDR3 sequence: CASSSLAGSGEQYF. CDR3 coding DNA: TGTGCCAGCAGCTCGCTAGCGGGGAGTGGCGAGCAGTACTTC. This chain links TRBV13 with TRBJ2-7; 9 nucleotides line up with TRBD2. The V segment lost 4 bases and the J segment 6 bases; nucleotides outside the gene matches: 7. Germline CDR1 PRHDT, CDR2 FYEKMQ (reference sequence). The CDR3 has 14 residues. The variable domain in full, completed from reference TRBV13 and TRBJ2-7, reads AAGVIQSPRHLIKEKRETATLKCYPIPRHDTVYWYQQGPGQDPQFLISFYEKMQSDKGSIPDRFSAQQFSDYHSELNMSSLELGDSALYFCASSSLAGSGEQYFGPGTRLTVT.

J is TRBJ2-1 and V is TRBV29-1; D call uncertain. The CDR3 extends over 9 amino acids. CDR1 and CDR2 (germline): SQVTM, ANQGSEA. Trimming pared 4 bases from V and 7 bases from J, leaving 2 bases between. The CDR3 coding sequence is TGCAGCGTTGCAAATGAGCAGTTCTTC. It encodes CSVANEQFF.

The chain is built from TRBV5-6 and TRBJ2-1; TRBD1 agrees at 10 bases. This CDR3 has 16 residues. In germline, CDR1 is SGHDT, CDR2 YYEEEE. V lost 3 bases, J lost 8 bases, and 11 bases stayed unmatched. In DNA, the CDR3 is TGTGCCAGCAGCTGGGGGACAGGGGCCGTGGTTTATGAGCAGTTCTTC. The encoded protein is CASSWGTGAVVYEQFF.